The 3 T cell receptor beta chains below all came from one sample that was sequenced in a study of blood T cell repertoires in COVID-19. The protocol was immunoSEQ multiplex PCR, while the TCRdb copy is restricted to in-frame clones and leaves out a portion. Here the sample spans about 220,000 clones, approximately 83% being singletons. Sequencing input: PBMCs or T cells enriched from blood (not recorded which). Every receptor here comes from a woman aged 45-59 years who had been exposed to COVID-19.

Worth noting for this clone: An end of the junction does not agree with germline; a read error may underlie this. The chain carries TRBV4-1 and TRBJ2-7; D not resolved. Germline values: CDR1 MGHRA, CDR2 YSYEKL. CDR3 length: 15 residues. The CDR3 sequence: CASSLETVVSSEQYF. In DNA, the CDR3 is TGCGCCAGCAGCCTCGAAACGGTCGTTTCCTCCGAGCAGTACTTC.

The rearrangement links TRBV4-2 to TRBJ2-4, with 14 positions matching TRBD2. Germline assignment: CDR1 LGHNA and CDR2 YNFKEQ. The CDR3 sequence is 19 residues long. J gave up 1 base and V 4 bases, and 9 bases lay outside the gene matches. CDR3 in amino acids: CASSPPRGTSGGAKNIQYF. The CDR3 DNA sequence: TGTGCCAGCAGCCCCCCACGCGGGACTAGCGGGGGTGCCAAAAACATTCAGTACTTC.

The chain links TRBV5-1 to TRBJ2-3; no firm D call. This CDR3 region has 14 residues. Trimming cost V 4 bases and J 4 bases, with 13 bases left between them. Looked up from germline, CDR1 is SGHRS and CDR2 is YFSETQ. Here the CDR3 reads CASSREVQPDTQYF. In nucleotides, the CDR3 is TGCGCCAGCAGCCGTGAGGTTCAACCAGATACGCAGTATTTT.